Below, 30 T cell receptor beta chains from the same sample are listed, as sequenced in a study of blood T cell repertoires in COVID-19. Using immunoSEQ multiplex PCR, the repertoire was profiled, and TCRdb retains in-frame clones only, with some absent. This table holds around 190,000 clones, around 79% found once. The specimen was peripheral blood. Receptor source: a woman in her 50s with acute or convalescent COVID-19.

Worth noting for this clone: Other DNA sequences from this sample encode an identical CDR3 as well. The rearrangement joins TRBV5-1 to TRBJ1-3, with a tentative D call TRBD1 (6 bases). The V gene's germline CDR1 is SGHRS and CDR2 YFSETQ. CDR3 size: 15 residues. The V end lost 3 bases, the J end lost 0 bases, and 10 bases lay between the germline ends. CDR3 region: CASSWETGSGNTIYF. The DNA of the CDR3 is TGCGCCAGCAGCTGGGAGACAGGCTCTGGAAACACCATATATTTT.

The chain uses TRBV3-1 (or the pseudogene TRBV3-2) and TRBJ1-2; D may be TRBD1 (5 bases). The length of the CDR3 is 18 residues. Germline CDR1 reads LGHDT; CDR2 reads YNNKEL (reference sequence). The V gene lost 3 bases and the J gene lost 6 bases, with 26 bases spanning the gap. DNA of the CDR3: TGTGCCAGCAGCCAGAGAGGTCTGAGGGACTCCCACGCGCATGGCTACACCTTC. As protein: CASSQRGLRDSHAHGYTF.

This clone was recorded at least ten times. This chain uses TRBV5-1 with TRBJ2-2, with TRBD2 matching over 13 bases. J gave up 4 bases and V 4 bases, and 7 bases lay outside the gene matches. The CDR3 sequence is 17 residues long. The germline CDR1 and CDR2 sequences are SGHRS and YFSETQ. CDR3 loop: CASSPLAGGPSTGELFF. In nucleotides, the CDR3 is TGCGCCAGCAGCCCACTAGCGGGAGGGCCCTCCACCGGGGAGCTGTTTTTT.

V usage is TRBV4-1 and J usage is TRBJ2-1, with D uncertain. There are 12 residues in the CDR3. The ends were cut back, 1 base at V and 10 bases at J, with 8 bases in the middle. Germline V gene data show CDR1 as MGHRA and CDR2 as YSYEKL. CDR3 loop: CASSQGWAEQFF. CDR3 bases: TGCGCCAGCAGCCAAGGATGGGCCGAGCAGTTCTTC.

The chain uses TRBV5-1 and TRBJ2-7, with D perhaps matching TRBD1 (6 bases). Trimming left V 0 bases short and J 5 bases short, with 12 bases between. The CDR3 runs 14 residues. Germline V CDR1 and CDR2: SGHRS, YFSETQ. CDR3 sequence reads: CASSLESRGHEQYF. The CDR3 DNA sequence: TGCGCCAGCAGCTTGGAATCCAGGGGCCACGAGCAGTACTTC. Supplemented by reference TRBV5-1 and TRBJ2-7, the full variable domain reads KAGVTQTPRYLIKTRGQQVTLSCSPISGHRSVSWYQQTPGQGLQFLFEYFSETQRNKGNFPGRFSGRQFSNSRSEMNVSTLELGDSALYLCASSLESRGHEQYFGPGTRLTVT.

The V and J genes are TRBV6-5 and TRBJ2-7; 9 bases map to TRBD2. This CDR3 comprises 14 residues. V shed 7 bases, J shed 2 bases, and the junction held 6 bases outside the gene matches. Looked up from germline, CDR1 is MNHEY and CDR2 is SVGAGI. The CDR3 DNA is TGTGCCAGCATGGCGGGAGGGCATCCCTACGAGCAGTACTTC. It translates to CASMAGGHPYEQYF.

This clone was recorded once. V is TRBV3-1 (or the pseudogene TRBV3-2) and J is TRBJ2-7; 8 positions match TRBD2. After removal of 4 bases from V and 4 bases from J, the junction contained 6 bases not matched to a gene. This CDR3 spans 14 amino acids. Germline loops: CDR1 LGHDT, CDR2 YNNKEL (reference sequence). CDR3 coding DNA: TGTGCCAGCAGCCGTAGCGGGGCCGGTTACGAGCAGTACTTC. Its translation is CASSRSGAGYEQYF.

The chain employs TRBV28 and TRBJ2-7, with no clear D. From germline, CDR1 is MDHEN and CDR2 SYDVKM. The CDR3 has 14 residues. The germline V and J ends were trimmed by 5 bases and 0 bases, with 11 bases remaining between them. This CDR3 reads CASSHQDSSYEQYF. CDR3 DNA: TGTGCCAGCAGTCATCAGGATAGCTCCTACGAGCAGTACTTC.

The CDR3 DNA reads as TGTGCCAGTAGTATGGCCCCCGGGACAGGGGGAGGCTACACCTTC. Translation: CASSMAPGTGGGYTF. The rearrangement uses TRBV19 and TRBJ1-2, with 11 bases fitting TRBD1. The CDR3 has 15 residues. The germline V gene encodes CDR1 LNHDA and CDR2 SQIVND (reference sequence). Trimming at V came to 3 bases and at J to 8 bases, leaving 8 bases not matched to a gene.

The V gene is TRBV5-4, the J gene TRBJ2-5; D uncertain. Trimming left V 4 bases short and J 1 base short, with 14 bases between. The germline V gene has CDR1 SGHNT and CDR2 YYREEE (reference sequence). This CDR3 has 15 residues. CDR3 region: CASSPYQQRQETQYF. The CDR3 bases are TGTGCCAGCAGCCCGTACCAGCAGCGCCAAGAGACCCAGTACTTC. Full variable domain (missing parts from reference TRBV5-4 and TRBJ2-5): ETGVTQSPTHLIKTRGQQVTLRCSSQSGHNTVSWYQQALGQGPQFIFQYYREEENGRGNFPPRFSGLQFPNYSSELNVNALELDDSALYLCASSPYQQRQETQYFGPGTRLLVL.

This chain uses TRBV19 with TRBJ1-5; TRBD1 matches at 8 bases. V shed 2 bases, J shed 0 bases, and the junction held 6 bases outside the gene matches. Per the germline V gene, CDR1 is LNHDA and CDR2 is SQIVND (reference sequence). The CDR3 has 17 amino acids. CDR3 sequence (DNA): TGTGCCAGTAGTATAAGGGACAGGACGAATAGCAATCAGCCCCAGCATTTT. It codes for CASSIRDRTNSNQPQHF.

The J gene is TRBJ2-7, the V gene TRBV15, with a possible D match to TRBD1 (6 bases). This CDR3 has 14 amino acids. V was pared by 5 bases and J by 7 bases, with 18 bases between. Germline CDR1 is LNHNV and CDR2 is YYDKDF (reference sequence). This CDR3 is CATSRTLPGVEQYF. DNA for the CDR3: TGTGCCACCAGCCGCACTCTCCCAGGGGTTGAGCAGTACTTC.

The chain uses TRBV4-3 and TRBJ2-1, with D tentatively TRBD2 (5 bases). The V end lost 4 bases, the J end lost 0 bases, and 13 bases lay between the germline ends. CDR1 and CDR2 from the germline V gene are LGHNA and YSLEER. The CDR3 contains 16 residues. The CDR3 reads CASSLGIATSYNEQFF. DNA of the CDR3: TGCGCCAGCAGCCTTGGGATAGCGACCTCCTACAATGAGCAGTTCTTC.

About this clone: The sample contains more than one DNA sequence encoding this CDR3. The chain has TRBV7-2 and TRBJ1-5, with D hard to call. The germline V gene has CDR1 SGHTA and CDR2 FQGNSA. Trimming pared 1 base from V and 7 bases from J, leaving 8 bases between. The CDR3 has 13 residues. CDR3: CASSLVGGQPQHF. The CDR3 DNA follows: TGTGCCAGCAGCTTAGTGGGAGGCCAGCCCCAGCATTTT.

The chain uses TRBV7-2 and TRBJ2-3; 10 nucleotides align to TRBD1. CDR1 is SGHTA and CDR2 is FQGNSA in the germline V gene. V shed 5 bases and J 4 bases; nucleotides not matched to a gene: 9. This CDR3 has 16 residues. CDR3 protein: CASSVAGTGVSDTQYF. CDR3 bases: TGTGCCAGCAGCGTTGCCGGGACAGGGGTTTCAGATACGCAGTATTTT.

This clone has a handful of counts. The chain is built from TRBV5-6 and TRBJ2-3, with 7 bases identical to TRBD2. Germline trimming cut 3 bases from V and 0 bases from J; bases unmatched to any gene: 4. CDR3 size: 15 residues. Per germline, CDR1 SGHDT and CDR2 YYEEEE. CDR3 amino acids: CASSSKRGSTDTQYF. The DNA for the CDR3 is TGTGCCAGCAGCTCAAAGCGGGGAAGCACAGATACGCAGTATTTT.

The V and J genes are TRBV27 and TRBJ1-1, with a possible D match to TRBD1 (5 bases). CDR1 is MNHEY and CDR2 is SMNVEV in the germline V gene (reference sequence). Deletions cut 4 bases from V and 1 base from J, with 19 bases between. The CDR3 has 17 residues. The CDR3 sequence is CASSSFSRGSQNTEAFF. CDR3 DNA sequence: TGTGCCAGCAGTTCCTTCTCTAGGGGAAGTCAGAACACTGAAGCTTTCTTT.

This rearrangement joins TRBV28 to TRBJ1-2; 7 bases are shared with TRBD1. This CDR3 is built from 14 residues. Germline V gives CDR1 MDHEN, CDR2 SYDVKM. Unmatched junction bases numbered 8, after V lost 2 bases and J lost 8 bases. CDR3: CASSLIGGARGYTF. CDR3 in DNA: TGTGCCAGCAGTTTAATAGGGGGCGCGAGAGGCTACACCTTC.

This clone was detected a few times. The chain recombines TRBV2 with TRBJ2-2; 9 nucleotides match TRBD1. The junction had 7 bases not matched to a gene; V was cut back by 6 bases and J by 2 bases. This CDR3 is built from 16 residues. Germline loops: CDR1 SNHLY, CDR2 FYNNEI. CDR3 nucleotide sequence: TGTGCCAGCAGCGCCGAGACAGGGGGAAACACCGGGGAGCTGTTTTTT. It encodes CASSAETGGNTGELFF.

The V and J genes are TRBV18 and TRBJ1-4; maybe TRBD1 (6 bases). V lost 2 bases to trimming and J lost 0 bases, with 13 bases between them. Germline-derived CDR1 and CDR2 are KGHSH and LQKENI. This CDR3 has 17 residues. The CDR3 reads CASSPGTISTTNEKLFF. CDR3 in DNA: TGTGCCAGCTCACCAGGGACAATCTCGACAACTAATGAAAAACTGTTTTTT.

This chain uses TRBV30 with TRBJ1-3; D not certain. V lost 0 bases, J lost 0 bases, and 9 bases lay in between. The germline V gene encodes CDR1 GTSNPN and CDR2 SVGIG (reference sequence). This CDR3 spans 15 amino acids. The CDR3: CAWSVDGGSGNTIYF. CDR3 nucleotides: TGTGCCTGGAGTGTGGACGGAGGCTCTGGAAACACCATATATTTT.

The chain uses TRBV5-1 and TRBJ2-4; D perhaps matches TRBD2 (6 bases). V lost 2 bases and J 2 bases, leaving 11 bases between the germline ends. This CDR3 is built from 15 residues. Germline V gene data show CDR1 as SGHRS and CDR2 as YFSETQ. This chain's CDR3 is CASSLDGGTKNIQYF. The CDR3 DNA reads TGCGCCAGCAGCTTAGACGGGGGAACCAAAAACATTCAGTACTTC. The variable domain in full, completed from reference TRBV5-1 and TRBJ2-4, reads KAGVTQTPRYLIKTRGQQVTLSCSPISGHRSVSWYQQTPGQGLQFLFEYFSETQRNKGNFPGRFSGRQFSNSRSEMNVSTLELGDSALYLCASSLDGGTKNIQYFGAGTRLSVL.

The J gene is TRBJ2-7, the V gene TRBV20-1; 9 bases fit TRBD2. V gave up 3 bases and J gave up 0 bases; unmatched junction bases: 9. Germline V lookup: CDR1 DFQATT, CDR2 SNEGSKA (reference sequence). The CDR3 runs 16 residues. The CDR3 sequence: CSASGRTSVSSYEQYF. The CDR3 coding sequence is TGCAGTGCTAGTGGTAGGACTAGCGTATCCTCCTACGAGCAGTACTTC.

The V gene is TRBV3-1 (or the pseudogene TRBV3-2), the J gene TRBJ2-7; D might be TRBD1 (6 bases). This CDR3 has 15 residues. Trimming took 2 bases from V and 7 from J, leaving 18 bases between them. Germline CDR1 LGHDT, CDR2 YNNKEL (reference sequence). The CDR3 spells CASSQTTGHLGEQYF. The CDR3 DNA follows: TGTGCCAGCAGCCAAACCACAGGGCACTTAGGGGAGCAGTACTTC.

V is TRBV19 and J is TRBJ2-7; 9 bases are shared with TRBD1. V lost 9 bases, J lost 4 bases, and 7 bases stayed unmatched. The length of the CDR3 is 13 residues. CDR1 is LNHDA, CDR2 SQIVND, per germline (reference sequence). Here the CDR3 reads CARTGGARYEQYF. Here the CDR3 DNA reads TGTGCCAGAACAGGGGGCGCGAGATACGAGCAGTACTTC.

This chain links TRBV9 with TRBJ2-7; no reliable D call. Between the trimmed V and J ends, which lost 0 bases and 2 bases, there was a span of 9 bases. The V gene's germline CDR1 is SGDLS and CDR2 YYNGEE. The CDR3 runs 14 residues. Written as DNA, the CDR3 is TGTGCCAGCAGCGTAGGGGCTGGCACCTACGAGCAGTACTTC. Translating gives CASSVGAGTYEQYF.

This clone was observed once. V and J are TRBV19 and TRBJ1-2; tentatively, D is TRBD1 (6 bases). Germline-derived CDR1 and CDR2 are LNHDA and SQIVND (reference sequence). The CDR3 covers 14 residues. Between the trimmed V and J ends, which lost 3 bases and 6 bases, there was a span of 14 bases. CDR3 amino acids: CASSMGAQGNGYTF. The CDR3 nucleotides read TGTGCCAGTAGTATGGGGGCCCAGGGGAATGGCTACACCTTC.

The CDR3 bases are TGTGCCAGCAGCCTGCGGACAATGATGAACACTGAAGCTTTCTTT. Protein product: CASSLRTMMNTEAFF. The chain recombines TRBV14 with TRBJ1-1; perhaps TRBD1 as D (5 bases). CDR1 is SGHDN and CDR2 is FVKESK in the germline V gene. CDR3 size: 15 residues. V dropped 4 bases and J dropped 0 bases, with 12 bases sitting between them.

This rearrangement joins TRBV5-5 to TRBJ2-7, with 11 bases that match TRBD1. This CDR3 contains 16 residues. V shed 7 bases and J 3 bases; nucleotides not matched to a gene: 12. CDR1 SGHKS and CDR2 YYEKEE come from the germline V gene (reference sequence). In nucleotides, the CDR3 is TGTGCCAGCCGGCCACCCCCGGGGACAGGGGGCTACGAGCAGTACTTC. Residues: CASRPPPGTGGYEQYF.

CDR3 sequence: CASSPAGGNGPLHF. CDR3 DNA sequence: TGTGCCAGCTCACCAGCAGGGGGCAATGGACCCCTCCACTTT. J is TRBJ1-6 and V is TRBV18, with 8 bases matching TRBD1. This CDR3 contains 14 residues. The junction had 6 bases not matched to a gene; V was cut back by 2 bases and J by 12 bases. The germline gives CDR1 KGHSH, CDR2 LQKENI.